The clone carrying this TCR beta chain was detected only a few times. How the authors handled the data: Nucleated cell counts were estimated from reference gene primer amplification. Assay used: immunoSEQ multiplex PCR; TCRdb lists only in-frame clones, some missing. The V and J calls and clone size come from that table; D and trimming were worked out from the DNA. There are fewer than 120,000 clones in the sample; approximately 68% occur only once, and 7.6% lies in the top ten. This sample stems from a study of blood T cell repertoires in COVID-19. The wider study: The samples span acute and convalescent COVID-19 from the United States, Italy and Spain.

CDR1 is SGHRS and CDR2 is YFSETQ in the germline V gene. The CDR3 length is 15 residues. V was pared by 0 bases and J by 3 bases, with 10 bases between. Sequenced material: peripheral blood. The V gene is TRBV5-1, the J gene TRBJ1-5, with a weak D call TRBD1 (6 bases). This TCR derives from a woman aged 55-69 years with acute or convalescent COVID-19. CDR3 residues: CASSLDWGPNQPQHF. In DNA form, the CDR3 reads TGCGCCAGCAGCTTGGATTGGGGGCCCAATCAGCCCCAGCATTTT.